This is a list of T cell receptor beta chains from one sample in a study of cytomegalovirus exposure and HLA in healthy donors. The method was immunoSEQ multiplex PCR; TCRdb's version includes in-frame clones alone and lacks a portion of them. The sample consists of about 200,000 clones, about 91% of them appearing once. Input material: PBMCs. All receptors come from a woman under 30 in good health and CMV-seronegative. The CDR3 runs from the conserved cysteine through the conserved F or W. The order of the fields is clone size, D gene, J gene, V gene, CDR3 protein, CDR3 DNA. The D gene is left open where the match is weak. Only some rows state a clone size, as once, few, many or a class for expanded clones.

>.|.|TRBJ1-4|TRBV5-6
CASSAKEYNEKLFF
TGTGCCAGCAGCGCAAAGGAGTATAATGAAAAACTGTTTTTT
>.|.|TRBJ1-1|TRBV6-8
CASSYSTEVNTEAFF
TGTGCCAGCAGTTACTCGACAGAGGTGAACACTGAAGCTTTCTTT
>once|TRBD1|TRBJ2-7|TRBV5-6
CASSQTDRVHEQYF
TGTGCCAGCAGCCAAACAGACAGGGTCCACGAGCAGTACTTC
>once|TRBD1|TRBJ1-3|TRBV25-1
CASSEYLGGSSGNTIYF
TGTGCCAGCAGTGAATATCTAGGGGGCTCCTCTGGAAACACCATATATTTT
>.|.|TRBJ1-1|TRBV4-3
CASSQDSGATNTEAFF
TGCGCCAGCAGCCAAGATTCAGGGGCCACGAACACTGAAGCTTTCTTT
>.|.|TRBJ2-1|TRBV9
CASSARIGFNEQFF
TGTGCCAGCAGCGCCCGCATTGGCTTCAATGAGCAGTTCTTC
>once|TRBD2|TRBJ2-7|TRBV19
CASSTGTSGTTYEQYF
TGTGCCAGTAGTACAGGGACTAGCGGGACTACCTACGAGCAGTACTTC
>.|.|TRBJ2-7|TRBV4-1
CASSQDQDTEYEQYF
TGCGCCAGCAGCCAAGATCAAGACACTGAGTACGAGCAGTACTTC
>.|TRBD2|TRBJ2-1|TRBV5-6
CASSSQTSWLGQFF
TGTGCCAGCAGCTCGCAGACTAGCTGGTTAGGGCAGTTCTTC
>.|.|TRBJ1-1|TRBV14
CASSQIVNTEAFF
TGTGCCAGCAGCCAAATAGTGAACACTGAAGCTTTCTTT
>.|TRBD1|TRBJ2-7|TRBV30
CAWDRQGGEQYF
TGTGCCTGGGACCGACAGGGCGGCGAGCAGTACTTC
>.|.|TRBJ2-7|TRBV9
CASSVGRAPYEQYF
TGTGCCAGCAGCGTAGGGAGGGCCCCCTACGAGCAGTACTTC
>few|TRBD2|TRBJ2-7|TRBV7-9
CASSSGGGTPNEQYF
TGTGCCAGCAGCTCCGGGGGGGGTACCCCCAACGAGCAGTACTTC
>.|.|TRBJ2-7|TRBV2
CASILDRNHYEQYF
TGTGCCAGCATTTTAGACAGGAATCACTACGAGCAGTACTTC
>once|TRBD1|TRBJ1-1|TRBV28
CASSSVGGRTEAFF
TGTGCCAGCAGTTCGGTAGGGGGCCGGACTGAAGCTTTCTTT